This T cell receptor (beta chain) was sequenced during a study of neurological immune-mediated disorders. General observations from the study: Sharing of CDR3 amino acid sequences among expanded clones across subjects was absent, suggesting private repertoires in all groups.

Time point described: longitudinal time-point 2. One entry per CDR3 protein, called by TCRdb with MiXCR from the 5' RACE reads. The sample has some 60,000 distinct CDR3 sequences, more than 9.5% seen once. The germline gives CDR1 SGDLS, CDR2 YYNGEE. V was pared by 0 bases and J by 1 base, with 13 bases between. This CDR3 spans 17 amino acids. This clonotype was seen at least ten times. Its antigen is undetermined. Input material: PBMCs. The V gene is TRBV9, the J gene TRBJ2-2; D is uncertain. This receptor was identified in a man aged 25 to 40 in good health. CDR3 residues: CASSVEGRELNTGELFF. CDR3 DNA sequence: TGTGCCAGCAGCGTAGAGGGAAGGGAACTGAACACCGGGGAGCTGTTTTTT.